This paragraph covers one T cell receptor (beta chain) sequence. Antigen unknown. The sample is drawn from a study of T cell clones after liver transplantation. Study details: TCRbeta sequencing after a pre-transplant mixed lymphocyte reaction identified graft-donor-reactive clones, later tracked in post-transplant blood. As an antigen-independent comparator, third-party-reactive TCRbeta sequences came from pre-transplant mixed lymphocyte reactions. Tolerant meant at least one year fully off immunosuppression without liver enzymes above twice normal.

Assay used: immunoSEQ multiplex PCR; TCRdb lists only in-frame clones, some missing. The table shows about 45,000 clones, with just over 85% occurring only once. The CDR3 contains 15 residues. Trimming cost V 0 bases and J 1 base, with 9 bases left between them. Germline-derived CDR1 and CDR2 are SEHNR and FQNEAQ (reference sequence). Overall study findings and caveats: Conclusions were preliminary, with small, heterogeneous patient groups.

The V call is TRBV7-9, the J call TRBJ1-1; D is unclear. The material was CD4+ T cells from blood, obtained 24 months after liver transplant. The TCR comes from a human patient who received a liver transplant. Some T cells may have come from the graft donor. The chain's CDR3 is CASSLARHTNTEAFF. The CDR3 coding sequence is TGTGCCAGCAGCTTAGCGCGGCACACGAACACTGAAGCTTTCTTT.